The 19 T cell receptor beta chains listed next were all sequenced from one sample in a study of blood T cell repertoires in COVID-19. Using immunoSEQ multiplex PCR, the repertoire was profiled, and TCRdb retains in-frame clones only, with some absent. The sample has about 140,000 clones; approximately 81% are singletons. Sequencing input: peripheral blood. These receptors all stem from a human donor with acute or convalescent COVID-19. The donor label of this sample is uncertain.

This sequence joins TRBV6-2 or TRBV6-3 and TRBJ1-2; D might be TRBD1 (6 bases). With 4 bases removed from V and 8 bases from J, the gap between germline ends came to 20 bases. The germline CDR1 and CDR2 sequences are MNHEY and SVGEGT. The CDR3 contains 15 residues. Written as DNA, the CDR3 is TGTGCCAGCAGTTCCCCCTTTCAGGGGCTTGGAGGCTACACCTTC. It translates to CASSSPFQGLGGYTF.

The sample holds one count of this clone. The chain employs TRBV7-9 and TRBJ2-1; no reliable D call. The CDR3 loop spans 15 amino acids. Between the trimmed V and J ends, which lost 7 bases and 0 bases, there was a span of 13 bases. Per the germline V gene, CDR1 is SEHNR and CDR2 is FQNEAQ (reference sequence). In nucleotides, the CDR3 is TGTGCCAGCACCGCAGACATACGCTCCTACAATGAGCAGTTCTTC. Protein sequence: CASTADIRSYNEQFF.

The chain employs TRBV6-6 and TRBJ2-1, with D tentatively TRBD1 (6 bases). This CDR3 spans 14 amino acids. V gave up 6 bases and J gave up 7 bases, with 16 bases separating them. Germline values: CDR1 MNHNY, CDR2 SVGAGI (reference sequence). The CDR3 is CASSPPQGGNEQFF. The CDR3 DNA reads TGTGCCAGCAGCCCCCCCCAAGGGGGAAATGAGCAGTTCTTC.

V and J are TRBV19 and TRBJ1-4; no clear D. CDR1 is LNHDA and CDR2 is SQIVND in the germline V gene (reference sequence). Trimming pared 5 bases from V and 2 bases from J, leaving 12 bases between. The CDR3 runs to 15 residues. The CDR3 region has the DNA TGTGCCAGTAGTTCCCAATCCGGGACTAATGAAAAACTGTTTTTT. Encoded protein: CASSSQSGTNEKLFF.

The CDR3 reads CASSPIGGGSNQPQHF. The CDR3 DNA sequence: TGTGCCAGCTCACCTATAGGCGGGGGGAGCAATCAGCCCCAGCATTTT. The chain combines TRBV18 with TRBJ1-5, with D tentatively TRBD1 (5 bases). CDR3 length: 16 residues. From germline, CDR1 is KGHSH and CDR2 LQKENI. Trimming cost V 3 bases and J 1 base, with 13 bases left between them.

This rearrangement joins TRBV11-2 to TRBJ1-2; D possibly corresponds to TRBD1 (6 bases). This CDR3 is 14 amino acids long. V lost 5 bases, J lost 1 base, and 11 bases lay in between. Germline CDR1 and CDR2: SGHAT and FQNNGV. The CDR3 loop reads CASSLNRDNYGYTF. The CDR3 DNA reads TGTGCCAGCAGCCTTAACAGGGATAACTATGGCTACACCTTC.

The chain employs TRBV7-2 and TRBJ2-5; 7 bases are a match to TRBD2. CDR1 and CDR2 (germline): SGHTA, FQGNSA. This CDR3 is 16 amino acids long. V was clipped by 5 bases and J by 2 bases; unmatched bases: 11. Here the CDR3 DNA reads TGTGCCAGCAGCCCCCGGGGAGCGGGGTTTCAAGAGACCCAGTACTTC. Protein product: CASSPRGAGFQETQYF.

V and J are TRBV7-2 and TRBJ1-6; D is ambiguous. The CDR3 has 15 residues. Per germline, CDR1 SGHTA and CDR2 FQGNSA. V lost 0 bases, J lost 7 bases, and 10 bases lay in between. The CDR3 reads CASSLAVGRNSPLHF. The CDR3 nucleotides are TGTGCCAGCAGCTTAGCTGTGGGCAGGAATTCACCCCTCCACTTT. The whole variable domain, remainder taken from reference TRBV7-2 and TRBJ1-6, is GAGVSQSPSNKVTEKGKDVELRCDPISGHTALYWYRQSLGQGLEFLIYFQGNSAPDKSGLPSDRFSAERTGGSVSTLTIQRTQQEDSAVYLCASSLAVGRNSPLHFGNGTRLTVT.

This clone was seen only once. V and J are TRBV24-1 and TRBJ2-2; D remains ambiguous. Trimming left V 0 bases short and J 1 base short, with 8 bases between. CDR3 length equals 16 residues. Germline CDR1 reads KGHDR; CDR2 reads SFDVKD. CDR3 nucleotide sequence: TGTGCCACCAGTGATTTGTCGCCAGGGAACACCGGGGAGCTGTTTTTT. Its protein product is CATSDLSPGNTGELFF.

This rearrangement joins TRBV4-3 to TRBJ1-2; 11 bases line up with TRBD1. CDR3 length: 17 amino acids. CDR1 is LGHNA, CDR2 YSLEER, per germline. Trimming cost V 1 base and J 6 bases; bases outside gene matches: 10. DNA for the CDR3: TGCGCCAGCAGCCAAGCCGTAAGGACAGGGGGCGCGCATGGCTACACCTTC. It codes for CASSQAVRTGGAHGYTF.

V and J are TRBV2 and TRBJ1-2, with unresolved D. V was trimmed by 3 bases and J by 7 bases, leaving 9 bases between them. The CDR3 runs to 12 residues. Per germline, CDR1 SNHLY and CDR2 FYNNEI. In nucleotides, the CDR3 is TGTGCCAGCAGTGACAGGCTTGGTGGCTACACCTTC. Translating it yields CASSDRLGGYTF.

The chain uses TRBV7-2 and TRBJ2-1; TRBD1 aligns across 7 bases. Losses at the gene ends were 7 bases for V and 3 bases for J; bases not matched to a gene: 6. This CDR3 region has 14 residues. Per the germline V gene, CDR1 is SGHTA and CDR2 is FQGNSA. The chain's CDR3 is CASTRTGDYNEQFF. The CDR3 DNA is TGTGCCAGCACCCGGACAGGAGACTACAATGAGCAGTTCTTC.

The chain is built from TRBV5-1 and TRBJ1-2; 9 bases agree with TRBD1. CDR1 and CDR2 (germline): SGHRS, YFSETQ. After removal of 4 bases from V and 8 bases from J, the junction contained 9 bases not matched to a gene. CDR3 length: 14 residues. In DNA form, the CDR3 reads TGCGCCAGCAGCCTACAGGGGGCCGCGGGCGGCTACACCTTC. Its translation: CASSLQGAAGGYTF.

Note on this clone: Other DNA sequences in this sample translate to the same CDR3. The chain employs TRBV12-3 or TRBV12-4 and TRBJ2-5, with no clear D. The V and J ends lost 4 bases and 2 bases respectively, with 2 bases between them. This CDR3 has 11 residues. For the CDR3, the DNA is TGTGCCAGCAGTTCGCAAGAGACCCAGTACTTC. Its protein product is CASSSQETQYF.

V gene TRBV5-4 combines with J gene TRBJ1-1; 9 bases are a match to TRBD1. Germline V CDR1 and CDR2: SGHNT, YYREEE (reference sequence). J was trimmed by 13 bases and V by 4 bases; bases with no gene match: 17. This CDR3 spans 15 amino acids. The CDR3 bases are TGTGCCAGCAGCCCAAACGTCGGGACAGGGAGAATCGGTTTCTTT. It encodes CASSPNVGTGRIGFF.

As to this clone: In the same sample, other DNA sequences code for this CDR3. This rearrangement joins TRBV7-2 to TRBJ1-1; weak D call: TRBD1 (5 bases). The CDR3 has 13 residues. The ends were cut back, 0 bases at V and 3 bases at J, with 5 bases in the middle. Germline assignment: CDR1 SGHTA and CDR2 FQGNSA. The CDR3 region has the DNA TGTGCCAGCAGCTTAGCAGGGGACACTGAAGCTTTCTTT. It translates to CASSLAGDTEAFF. The complete variable domain, with remaining parts taken from reference TRBV7-2 and TRBJ1-1, reads GAGVSQSPSNKVTEKGKDVELRCDPISGHTALYWYRQSLGQGLEFLIYFQGNSAPDKSGLPSDRFSAERTGGSVSTLTIQRTQQEDSAVYLCASSLAGDTEAFFGQGTRLTVV.

In its sample, this clone was seen a few times. The identical CDR3 is also encoded by other nucleotide sequences in the sample. The V gene is TRBV24-1, the J gene TRBJ2-3; the match to TRBD1 covers 10 bases. Germline lookup yields CDR1 KGHDR and CDR2 SFDVKD. The CDR3 runs 15 residues. J gave up 3 bases and V 4 bases, and 3 bases lay outside the gene matches. The CDR3 DNA is TGTGCCACCAGTGACCCGGGACAGGGGACAGATACGCAGTATTTT. Translated: CATSDPGQGTDTQYF.

Comments on this clone: The junction departs from germline at one end; a sequencing error may be responsible. This chain uses TRBV19 with TRBJ1-2; perhaps TRBD1 as D (6 bases). The germline gives CDR1 LNHDA, CDR2 SQIVND (reference sequence). This CDR3 has 14 residues. CDR3 residues: CASRIDRPRYGYTF. The CDR3 DNA reads as TGTGCCAGTAGGATAGACAGGCCCCGTTATGGCTACACCTTC.

The chain carries TRBV7-9 and TRBJ2-5; tentatively, D is TRBD2 (6 bases). Germline assignment: CDR1 SEHNR and CDR2 FQNEAQ (reference sequence). Trimming removed 4 bases from V and 5 bases from J, with 20 bases in between. The CDR3 is 16 residues long. The CDR3 sequence: CASSSHVAGMGETQYF. CDR3 bases: TGTGCCAGCAGCTCCCATGTTGCGGGAATGGGGGAGACCCAGTACTTC.